This TCR beta chain emerged from a study of T cells in Graves' hyperthyroidism and ophthalmopathy. Whole-study results and caveats: It was a median approximately 6 months before onset that the model predicted ophthalmopathy. Ophthalmopathy and stable hyperthyroidism were separated by a 13 V-J model.

Researchers took RNA transcripts and amplified the TCR beta CDR3 regions from them. HTBI primers were the set used in a first-round RT-PCR of the TCR CDR3. In TCRdb, the multiplex PCR reads were re-called with MiXCR into one record per CDR3 protein. The sample includes roughly 720,000 distinct CDR3 sequences, 17% of them seen just once. Diagnostic decisions used clinical symptoms, serum thyroxine and TRAb, thyroid ultrasound and orbital computed tomography. At least ten counts were recorded for this clonotype. Its antigen is currently unknown. The V and J ends lost 1 base and 4 bases respectively, with 10 bases between them. Germline V gene lookup returns CDR1 SGHTA and CDR2 FQGTGA. The CDR3 loop spans 14 amino acids.

The sequencing sample was made of blood. The chain recombines TRBV7-3 with TRBJ1-1; D gene ambiguous. The source is a man between 50 and 59 years old with Graves' hyperthyroidism. In DNA form, the CDR3 reads TGTGCCAGCAGCTTAATGACGGGGAGCACTGAAGCTTTCTTT. Protein product: CASSLMTGSTEAFF.